This T cell receptor (beta chain) was captured by sequencing in a study of regulatory T cells in long-lasting Graves disease listed by TCRdb under 2021. Describing the broader study: In the newly diagnosed Graves' disease group, patients had been taking antithyroid drugs for less than 3 months. Patients with persistent Graves' disease were compared with patients with newly diagnosed Graves' disease using TCR sequencing and RNA sequencing of peripheral blood. A total of some 35 samples underwent TCR sequencing, from about 13 patients with persistent Graves' disease and approximately 20 patients with newly diagnosed Graves' disease. The study took place in China and was registered as a clinical trial. Here is what the overall study found, with its caveats: Compared with newly diagnosed patients, patients with persistent Graves' disease had lower TCR Shannon entropy and fewer highly expanded clones, which suggests clonal expansion. Persistent disease showed preferential use of TRBV28, TRBJ1-2 and TRBJ2-5, whereas newly diagnosed disease favored TRBV20-1 and TRBJ2-1. Only the TCR beta chain was sequenced and analyzed. Patients with persistent disease shared more public clonotypes (around 3,000) than newly diagnosed patients did (nearly 1,000). The authors acknowledged the small sample size as a limitation that may reduce accuracy. Peripheral blood alone was examined, since thyroid tissue, which constituted the primary lesion, could not be accessed.

The sample's time point, from its label and the paper: newly diagnosed GD, antithyroid drugs for less than 3 months. For both TCR sequencing and RNA sequencing, RNA was extracted from PBMCs in TRIzol. The diagnosis of Graves' disease followed American Thyroid Association guidelines. The patients came from an endocrinology department in Xi'an, China. Each patient gave about 9.1 milliliters of peripheral blood, collected in an EDTA anticoagulant tube. PBMCs were isolated by Ficoll Paque Plus density gradient separation without further T cell sorting. An Agilent 2100 Bioanalyzer and agarose gel were used to assess RNA quality, and a NanoDrop 2000 was used to measure RNA concentration. There are many counts of this clonotype. Its antigen remains undetermined. Base qualities are not provided; no much larger clone lies one nucleotide away. Preparation of the library involved multiplex PCR. Sequencer: Illumina HiSeq 4000. TCR beta libraries were built with iRepertoire HTBI primers and Arm-PCR amplification of CDR3 regions. PCR products were gel purified before sequencing. As for the original processing: Gene usage analysis of CDR3 amino acid clonotypes relied on the approximately 60 TRBV and 15 or so TRBJ segments identified across samples. Filtered high-quality paired reads were merged into contigs using COPE and FqMerger. BLAST was used to align contigs to the IMGT TRBV, TRBD and TRBJ reference genes, and CDR3 was defined following IMGT. Highly expanded clones were defined as clonotypes with a frequency above 0.1%. Shannon entropy served as the measure of repertoire diversity, while the Gini coefficient captured V-J evenness. A clonotype was considered public if more than one individual shared it. The public reads were quality trimmed at Q25 with fastp and then assembled into clones with MiXCR by TCRdb, keeping productive beta chains. Identical CDR3 protein sequences are pooled into one entry, listed with their most common genes and DNA. TCRdb's processing, not the authors', yielded these V and J calls. The sample table records about 380,000 distinct CDR3 sequences; less than 20% of these occur just once. The ten largest clonotypes hold 20% to 25% of the sample.

V loses 4 bases, J loses 2 bases, and the germline ends lie 9 bases apart. The CDR3, from cysteine to phenylalanine, totals 13 residues. CDR3 DNA is the only sequence kept; it has 39 bases, read in frame from the first base. CDR1 and CDR2 are read off the germline V gene as SGHRS and YFSETQ. The sequenced sample was peripheral blood mononuclear cells (PBMCs), obtained at new diagnosis, from a patient treated with antithyroid drugs. The receptor's source is a female donor with Graves disease. The chain is encoded by TRBV5-1 joined to TRBJ1-2; no D segment can be confidently identified. In nucleotide form, the sequence is TGCGCCAGCAGCCTCCAAGAAAACTATGGCTACACCTTC. This encodes CASSLQENYGYTF.